These 2 T cell receptor beta chains were sequenced from one sample in a study of blood T cell repertoires in COVID-19. Here immunoSEQ multiplex PCR was the method, and the copy in TCRdb shows in-frame clones only, minus some. The data contain 55,000 to 90,000 clones, 70% to 90% of them singletons. The sample taken for sequencing was peripheral blood. These receptors came from a man in his 70s with active COVID-19.

V gene TRBV27 combines with J gene TRBJ2-7, with 9 bases matching TRBD2. The ends lost 6 bases at V and 4 bases at J; junction bases unmatched: 7. Germline lookup yields CDR1 MNHEY and CDR2 SMNVEV (reference sequence). The CDR3 has 14 amino acids. The CDR3 region has the DNA TGTGCCAGCAGCTGGGCGGGAGGGCCTTACGAGCAGTACTTC. Encoded protein: CASSWAGGPYEQYF.

This chain connects TRBV12-5 to TRBJ1-1, with D possibly TRBD1 on 6 matching bases. V was cut by 5 bases and J by 1 base, with 11 bases left in between. Germline V lookup: CDR1 LGHNT, CDR2 FRNRAP. CDR3 length: 14 residues. Written as DNA, the CDR3 is TGTGCTAGTGGTCCGGACAGACGGAACACTGAAGCTTTCTTT. It encodes CASGPDRRNTEAFF.